This T cell receptor beta chain was captured by sequencing in a study of blood T cell repertoires in COVID-19. For the study at large: Both acute and convalescent COVID-19 samples were obtained from the United States, Italy and Spain. The cDNA or gDNA used as material had been derived from T cells, B-cell-depleted T cells, or PBMCs.

Germline V gives CDR1 MNHEY, CDR2 SVGEGT. The CDR3 consists of 12 residues. V lost 5 bases to trimming and J lost 7 bases, with 11 bases between them. Under the authors' procedure: Researchers report that nucleated cell counts were estimated from reference gene primer amplification. Produced via immunoSEQ multiplex PCR; TCRdb's table is partial and in-frame only. D and trimming were read from the DNA, whereas the V and J calls and clone size are those reported in that table. Among 130,000 to 150,000 clones, 65% to 85% were seen once, and the ten largest hold over 10%. Sequenced input: peripheral blood. This TCR was recovered from a man between 60 and 75 years old with active or convalescent COVID-19. The chain links TRBV6-2 or TRBV6-3 to TRBJ2-5; D is unclear. The CDR3 DNA sequence: TGTGCCAGCAGTCCCCTAGGCGGGACCCAGTACTTC. Its protein product is CASSPLGGTQYF.